Listed below are T cell receptor beta chains from one sample, sequenced in a study of metastatic and nonmetastatic thyroid tumors. TCRdb re-called the PCR reads through MiXCR. This sample has more than 70,000 clones, with less than 10% found just once. Material for sequencing was blood. Receptor source: a female donor with papillary thyroid cancer or a benign thyroid nodule (not recorded which). Some clones in this sample may be carry-over from other donors' samples. The CDR3 runs from the conserved cysteine through the conserved F or W. Fields, in order: D gene, clone size, J gene, V gene, CDR3 DNA, CDR3 protein. A D gene is named only where the DNA matches it firmly. Not every row has a clone size; where given, it reads once, few, many or a size class.

d_gene: TRBD1; abundance: many; j_gene: TRBJ2-2; v_gene: TRBV12-3/TRBV12-4; CDR3nt: TGTGCCAGCAGATCGATTGGGACAGGACCGAACACCGGGGAGCTGTTTTTT; CDR3aa: CASRSIGTGPNTGELFF
d_gene: TRBD1; abundance: many; j_gene: TRBJ1-4; v_gene: TRBV9; CDR3nt: TGTGCCAGCAGCGTAGAAGCAGGGGGCTCTGAAAAACTGTTTTTT; CDR3aa: CASSVEAGGSEKLFF
d_gene: -; abundance: many; j_gene: TRBJ1-1; v_gene: TRBV12-3/TRBV12-4; CDR3nt: TGTGCCAGCAGCGGCGGTTTAAACACTGAAGCTTTCTTT; CDR3aa: CASSGGLNTEAFF
d_gene: -; abundance: many; j_gene: TRBJ1-2; v_gene: TRBV2; CDR3nt: TGTGCCAGCAGCTACCTATTGGACGGGGGCTACACCTTC; CDR3aa: CASSYLLDGGYTF
d_gene: -; abundance: many; j_gene: TRBJ2-7; v_gene: TRBV6-1; CDR3nt: TGTGCCAGCAGTGGAGTCGGGGGCTCTTACTACGAGCAGTACTTC; CDR3aa: CASSGVGGSYYEQYF
d_gene: TRBD1; abundance: -; j_gene: TRBJ2-2; v_gene: TRBV29-1; CDR3nt: TGCAGCGTACTAGGGACAGGGGGTATCACCGGGGAGCTGTTTTTT; CDR3aa: CSVLGTGGITGELFF
d_gene: TRBD1; abundance: -; j_gene: TRBJ1-1; v_gene: TRBV7-9; CDR3nt: TGTGCCAGCAGCCAACAGGGGTTCGCCACTGAAGCTTTCTTT; CDR3aa: CASSQQGFATEAFF
d_gene: -; abundance: many; j_gene: TRBJ1-5; v_gene: TRBV30; CDR3nt: TGTGCCTGGAGTGTACAGGAAAATCAGCCCCAGCATTTT; CDR3aa: CAWSVQENQPQHF
d_gene: TRBD1; abundance: many; j_gene: TRBJ1-5; v_gene: TRBV27; CDR3nt: TGTGCCAGCAAACAGGGGAGCAATCAGCCCCAGCATTTT; CDR3aa: CASKQGSNQPQHF
d_gene: TRBD1; abundance: few; j_gene: TRBJ2-1; v_gene: TRBV6-1; CDR3nt: TGTGCCAGCAGTGAAGGCCCAGGGGGCGCATTAGGGTTCTTC; CDR3aa: CASSEGPGGALGFF
d_gene: -; abundance: many; j_gene: TRBJ1-1; v_gene: TRBV2; CDR3nt: TGTGCCAGCAGTACAGGGATTGAGAACACTGAAGCTTTCTTT; CDR3aa: CASSTGIENTEAFF
d_gene: -; abundance: many; j_gene: TRBJ2-2; v_gene: TRBV19; CDR3nt: TGTGCCAGTAGCTCCTTGGGGGGCAACACCGGGGAGCTGTTTTTT; CDR3aa: CASSSLGGNTGELFF
d_gene: TRBD1; abundance: many; j_gene: TRBJ1-2; v_gene: TRBV5-1; CDR3nt: TGCGCCAGCAGCTTGGGACAGGGGGGATCCGGCTACACCTTC; CDR3aa: CASSLGQGGSGYTF
d_gene: -; abundance: few; j_gene: TRBJ1-5; v_gene: TRBV6-1; CDR3nt: TGTGCCAGCAGTGAAGTAGGAGCAGGGAGCAGTCAGCCCCAGCATTTT; CDR3aa: CASSEVGAGSSQPQHF
d_gene: TRBD1; abundance: many; j_gene: TRBJ1-3; v_gene: TRBV5-1; CDR3nt: TGCGCCAGCAGCTTGGCTGCCCTACAGGGGCAAAGCTCTGGAAACACCATATATTTT; CDR3aa: CASSLAALQGQSSGNTIYF
d_gene: -; abundance: many; j_gene: TRBJ2-1; v_gene: TRBV10-1; CDR3nt: TGCGCCAGCAGTGCTCGGCCCACCGGCGAGCAGTTCTTC; CDR3aa: CASSARPTGEQFF
d_gene: -; abundance: many; j_gene: TRBJ1-1; v_gene: TRBV15; CDR3nt: TGTGCCACCAGCAGAGAGCAGGGGAACACTGAAGCTTTCTTT; CDR3aa: CATSREQGNTEAFF
d_gene: -; abundance: many; j_gene: TRBJ2-5; v_gene: TRBV19; CDR3nt: TGTGCCAGTAGTATGTCTCTTGGGCCAGAGACCCAGTACTTC; CDR3aa: CASSMSLGPETQYF
d_gene: -; abundance: once; j_gene: TRBJ2-7; v_gene: TRBV7-8; CDR3nt: TGTGCCAGCAGCCCCTGGGACAACTTCGAGCAGTACTTC; CDR3aa: CASSPWDNFEQYF
d_gene: -; abundance: many; j_gene: TRBJ1-5; v_gene: TRBV12-3/TRBV12-4; CDR3nt: TGTGCCAGCAGTTCGTACCGTCAGCCCCAGCATTTT; CDR3aa: CASSSYRQPQHF
d_gene: -; abundance: many; j_gene: TRBJ2-7; v_gene: TRBV6-1; CDR3nt: TGTGCCAGCAGAGCCGGACCGAGTAACTACGAGCAGTACTTC; CDR3aa: CASRAGPSNYEQYF
d_gene: TRBD1; abundance: many; j_gene: TRBJ2-6; v_gene: TRBV11-3; CDR3nt: TGTGCCAGCAGCCAAGGGACAGTTTACTCTGGGGCCAACGTCCTGACTTTC; CDR3aa: CASSQGTVYSGANVLTF
d_gene: -; abundance: many; j_gene: TRBJ2-5; v_gene: TRBV2; CDR3nt: TGTGCCAGGGGGGATCAGGGGACCTACCAAGAGACCCAGTACTTC; CDR3aa: CARGDQGTYQETQYF
d_gene: -; abundance: many; j_gene: TRBJ2-3; v_gene: TRBV11-1; CDR3nt: TGTGCCAGCAGCTTAACGGGGACCTACGACACAGATACGCAGTATTTT; CDR3aa: CASSLTGTYDTDTQYF
d_gene: -; abundance: -; j_gene: TRBJ2-7; v_gene: TRBV11-3; CDR3nt: TGTGCCAGCAGCTTATTTCCAGGGGCCTACGAGCAGTACTTC; CDR3aa: CASSLFPGAYEQYF
d_gene: -; abundance: many; j_gene: TRBJ1-5; v_gene: TRBV6-2/TRBV6-3; CDR3nt: TGTGCCAGCAGTTACAGGGACAATCAGCCCCAGCATTTT; CDR3aa: CASSYRDNQPQHF
d_gene: TRBD2; abundance: many; j_gene: TRBJ2-5; v_gene: TRBV6-5; CDR3nt: TGTGCCAGCAGTTACTCGTCGTGGCGGGGGGGCCATCGCCAAGAGACCCAGTACTTC; CDR3aa: CASSYSSWRGGHRQETQYF
d_gene: -; abundance: -; j_gene: TRBJ2-3; v_gene: TRBV20-1; CDR3nt: TGCAGTGCTAGAGTAAGACAGACCACAGATACGCAGTATTTT; CDR3aa: CSARVRQTTDTQYF
d_gene: -; abundance: many; j_gene: TRBJ2-3; v_gene: TRBV20-1; CDR3nt: TGCAGTGGAGGCTCAGGGGGGGATACGCGGTATTTT; CDR3aa: CSGGSGGDTRYF
d_gene: -; abundance: many; j_gene: TRBJ2-7; v_gene: TRBV25-1; CDR3nt: TGTGCCAGCAGTGCGGGAAAGGAATCCTACGAGCAGTACTTC; CDR3aa: CASSAGKESYEQYF
d_gene: -; abundance: many; j_gene: TRBJ1-2; v_gene: TRBV5-4; CDR3nt: TGTGCCAGCAGCTTGGGGGGGTCAGCAGCTAACTATGGCTACACCTTC; CDR3aa: CASSLGGSAANYGYTF
d_gene: TRBD1; abundance: many; j_gene: TRBJ1-2; v_gene: TRBV12-3/TRBV12-4; CDR3nt: TGTGCCAGCAGAATAGGGGGCGGTGGCTACACCTTC; CDR3aa: CASRIGGGGYTF
d_gene: -; abundance: many; j_gene: TRBJ2-7; v_gene: TRBV28; CDR3nt: TGTGCCAGCAGGGGCAGGGCGGGCTACGAGCAGTACTTC; CDR3aa: CASRGRAGYEQYF
d_gene: TRBD1; abundance: few; j_gene: TRBJ2-3; v_gene: TRBV5-6; CDR3nt: TGTGCCAGCAGCTTGAGGGGGCAAGCGCAGTATTTT; CDR3aa: CASSLRGQAQYF
d_gene: -; abundance: few; j_gene: TRBJ1-4; v_gene: TRBV20-1; CDR3nt: TGCAGTGCTAGGGGGACATCCGGGAGCCGACGGTTTTTT; CDR3aa: CSARGTSGSRRFF
d_gene: -; abundance: many; j_gene: TRBJ1-6; v_gene: TRBV6-1; CDR3nt: TGTGCCAGCAGCCCGGGACCCGATAATTCACCCCTCCACTTT; CDR3aa: CASSPGPDNSPLHF
d_gene: -; abundance: many; j_gene: TRBJ2-7; v_gene: TRBV13; CDR3nt: TGTGCCAGCAGCGGCCGATCGACGGGACCCTACGAGCAGTACTTC; CDR3aa: CASSGRSTGPYEQYF
d_gene: TRBD1; abundance: many; j_gene: TRBJ2-7; v_gene: TRBV27; CDR3nt: TGTGCCGGAACATGGGGACAGGGAAGGATAGTGGGCCCGTTC; CDR3aa: CAGTWGQGRIVGPF
d_gene: -; abundance: -; j_gene: TRBJ1-6; v_gene: TRBV9; CDR3nt: TGTGCCAGCAGCCCCCAGGGGATCCTTAATTCACCCCTCCACTTT; CDR3aa: CASSPQGILNSPLHF
d_gene: -; abundance: many; j_gene: TRBJ2-7; v_gene: TRBV7-9; CDR3nt: TGTGCCAGCAGCCCTGGTGGGGACGAGCAGTACTTC; CDR3aa: CASSPGGDEQYF
d_gene: -; abundance: many; j_gene: TRBJ2-7; v_gene: TRBV25-1; CDR3nt: TGTGCCAGCAGTGATTCTAGAGAGGGCCCCCACTACGAGCAGTACTTC; CDR3aa: CASSDSREGPHYEQYF
d_gene: -; abundance: many; j_gene: TRBJ2-1; v_gene: TRBV20-1; CDR3nt: TGCAGTGCTAGAGCTGTTCTTAGTACAGAGCCTAATGAGCAGTTCTTC; CDR3aa: CSARAVLSTEPNEQFF
d_gene: -; abundance: many; j_gene: TRBJ2-7; v_gene: TRBV5-6; CDR3nt: TGTGCCAGCAGCCCCACGGGGACCTACGAGCAGTACTTC; CDR3aa: CASSPTGTYEQYF
d_gene: -; abundance: many; j_gene: TRBJ1-6; v_gene: TRBV4-1; CDR3nt: TGCGCCAGCAGCCAAGTGAAGGTTTCACCCCTCCACTTT; CDR3aa: CASSQVKVSPLHF
d_gene: -; abundance: many; j_gene: TRBJ2-7; v_gene: TRBV5-1; CDR3nt: TGCGCCAGCAGCTTGGACTCCCTGTCCTACGAGCAGTACTTC; CDR3aa: CASSLDSLSYEQYF